A selection of T cell receptor beta chains follows, all from one sample in a study of control samples from healthy donors and cancer patients. Clones were sequenced by immunoSEQ multiplex PCR, and TCRdb holds only the in-frame ones, with some missing. The profile covers about 35,000 clones, with approximately 95% appearing a single time and 1.7% taken by the ten largest. Sequencing input: PBMCs. Every receptor here comes from a man between 35 and 55 years old with colorectal cancer. Both conserved end residues are part of each CDR3. Each record gives: J gene, clone size, V gene, D gene, CDR3 DNA, CDR3 protein. A D gene is named only where the DNA matches it firmly. Size is stated for part of the rows, as once, few or many counts, or as a class when the clone is expanded.

TRBJ2-3	-	TRBV3-1/TRBV3-2	TRBD2	TGTGCCAGCAGCCAAGATCGGGCGGGGGGGGCCGGTTCAGATACGCAGTATTTT	CASSQDRAGGAGSDTQYF
TRBJ1-1	-	TRBV5-4	-	TGTGCCAGCAGCTTGGACACAGCGAACACTGAAGCTTTCTTT	CASSLDTANTEAFF
TRBJ1-2	-	TRBV29-1	-	TGCAGCGTTGCAAAGGAGGGGGAAGGCTATGGCTACACCTTC	CSVAKEGEGYGYTF
TRBJ2-7	-	TRBV11-2	-	TGTGCCAGCAGCTTAGCTCCGGACAAGTTCTCCTACGAGCAGTACTTC	CASSLAPDKFSYEQYF
TRBJ1-1	-	TRBV2	-	TGTGCCAGCAGGCGGGAGGAGGGGAACACTGAAGCTTTCTTT	CASRREEGNTEAFF
TRBJ1-2	-	TRBV5-6	-	TGTGCCAGCAGCGCGACAGTTTTGAACTATGGCTACACCTTC	CASSATVLNYGYTF
TRBJ2-2	-	TRBV5-5	-	TGTGCCAGCAGCTTGTCTTCCTCCTACACCGGGGAGCTGTTTTTT	CASSLSSSYTGELFF
TRBJ1-6	-	TRBV5-1	-	TGCGCCAGCAGCTTGGAAGGTCCCGATAATTCACCCCTCCACTTT	CASSLEGPDNSPLHF
TRBJ2-2	-	TRBV29-1	TRBD1	TGCAGCGCCCTGACAGGGGATGACGGGGAGCTGTTTTTT	CSALTGDDGELFF
TRBJ2-3	-	TRBV11-2	TRBD2	TGTGCCAGCAGCTTTCTAGCGGGGGGGCAAACAGATACGCAGTATTTT	CASSFLAGGQTDTQYF
TRBJ2-7	-	TRBV3-1/TRBV3-2	-	TGTGCCAGCAGCCAAGATCCCGCGAGACTCTACGAGCAGTACTTC	CASSQDPARLYEQYF
TRBJ1-1	-	TRBV5-6	-	TGTGCCAGCAGCTTGGCCCAAATGAACACTGAAGCTTTCTTT	CASSLAQMNTEAFF
TRBJ1-2	-	TRBV3-1/TRBV3-2	-	TGTGCCAGCAGCCTTTGGAGGGGAAAACCGAGTGACTATGGCTACACCTTC	CASSLWRGKPSDYGYTF
TRBJ1-2	-	TRBV2	TRBD1	TGTGCCAGCAGTGGGACAGGGCTCTATGGCTACACCTTC	CASSGTGLYGYTF
TRBJ2-7	once	TRBV21-1	-	TGTGCCAGCAGCAAAGCCTCGGGACAGGGGGTTAGATTGCACGAGCAGTACTTC	CASSKASGQGVRLHEQYF
TRBJ1-5	-	TRBV18	-	TGTGCCAGCTCACCTTCGGAGAATCAGCCCCAGCATTTT	CASSPSENQPQHF
TRBJ2-2	-	TRBV9	-	TGTGCCAGCAGCGTACGAACAGGGAACACCGGGGAGCTGTTTTTT	CASSVRTGNTGELFF
TRBJ2-2	once	TRBV5-4	-	TGTGCCAGCAGCTTAGAACTTTACGCGAACACCGGGGAGCTGTTTTTT	CASSLELYANTGELFF
TRBJ2-3	-	TRBV7-3	TRBD2	TGTGCCAGCAGCCCACCCCGGGGAGGGAGCACAGATACGCAGTATTTT	CASSPPRGGSTDTQYF
TRBJ1-5	-	TRBV27	-	TGTGCCAGCAGTTTAAGCAGGTATAGCAATCAGCCCCAGCATTTT	CASSLSRYSNQPQHF
TRBJ1-4	-	TRBV2	-	TGTGCCAGCAGTGGGGGGGTAAGAGAAAAACTGTTTTTT	CASSGGVREKLFF